Below are 23 T cell receptor beta chains sequenced from a single sample in a study of blood T cells in healthy people across ages. Through a sample-barcoded 5' primer and a J-beta primer mix, a second PCR was run for about 6 to 12 cycles. TCRdb fed the 5' RACE reads into MiXCR, producing one record per CDR3 protein. This table has 650,000 to 1,000,000 distinct CDR3 sequences, roughly 34% appearing once. The source material was blood. Receptors were obtained from a man younger than 35 in good health.

V and J are TRBV27 and TRBJ1-2, with D tentatively TRBD1 (6 bases). The V end was cut by 5 bases, the J end by 5 bases, with 15 bases between. Germline CDR1 reads MNHEY; CDR2 reads SMNVEV (reference sequence). The CDR3 runs 14 residues. The CDR3 coding sequence is TGTGCCAGCAGTCGAAGGACAGACTATTATGGCTACACCTTC. It specifies CASSRRTDYYGYTF.

In the case of this clonotype: At one of its ends the junction is not consistent with the germline gene, which may arise from a read error. V gene TRBV20-1 combines with J gene TRBJ1-5, with D possibly matching TRBD1 (5 bases). Germline CDR1 reads DFQATT; CDR2 reads SNEGSKA (reference sequence). The CDR3 contains 14 residues. The chain's CDR3 is CRATLTARNHPQHF. CDR3 DNA sequence: TGCCGTGCTACCCTGACAGCAAGAAATCACCCCCAGCATTTT.

As concerns this clonotype: An end of the junction does not agree with germline; a read error may underlie this. The gene calls are TRBV12-3 or TRBV12-4 and TRBJ2-5; 12 bases fit TRBD2. There are 15 residues in the CDR3. This CDR3 reads CTSRTSGGHQETQYF. As DNA, the CDR3 is TGTACCAGCAGAACTAGCGGGGGGCACCAAGAGACCCAGTACTTC.

This clonotype was counted ten times or more. The chain has TRBV7-3 and TRBJ2-1, with TRBD2 identical over 10 bases. Germline V gene data show CDR1 as SGHTA and CDR2 as FQGTGA. After removal of 2 bases from V and 5 bases from J, the junction contained 6 bases not matched to a gene. The CDR3 length is 16 residues. The CDR3 bases are TGTGCCAGCAGCTTACAGAGCGGGGGGGACAACAATGAGCAGTTCTTC. Translating it yields CASSLQSGGDNNEQFF.

This clonotype showed up just a few times. The chain has TRBV2 and TRBJ2-5, with no clear D. V lost 7 bases and J 0 bases, leaving 6 bases between the germline ends. The CDR3 sequence is 12 residues long. Germline values: CDR1 SNHLY, CDR2 FYNNEI. CDR3 loop: CASIGHQETQYF. CDR3 bases: TGTGCCAGCATCGGACACCAAGAGACCCAGTACTTC.

The rearrangement links TRBV7-2 to TRBJ1-6; 9 nucleotides align to TRBD1. The CDR3 consists of 17 residues. Germline-derived CDR1 and CDR2 are SGHTA and FQGNSA. J was trimmed by 7 bases and V by 5 bases; bases with no gene match: 12. The CDR3 DNA is TGTGCCAGCAGCCCAAGAACAGGGGGCGTGGAGAATTCACCCCTCCACTTT. Translation: CASSPRTGGVENSPLHF.

CDR3 nucleotide sequence: TGTGCCAGCAGCCAAGTAGGGCGGGACACCCCCAATCAGCCCCAGCATTTT. This translates into CASSQVGRDTPNQPQHF. The chain is built from TRBV4-2 and TRBJ1-5, with D possibly TRBD1 on 6 matching bases. CDR1 is LGHNA and CDR2 is YNFKEQ in the germline V gene. Trimming cost V 1 base and J 3 bases, with 16 bases left between them. The CDR3 extends over 17 amino acids.

The rearrangement links TRBV7-9 to TRBJ2-7; D gene uncertain. This CDR3 has 15 amino acids. Germline assignment: CDR1 SEHNR and CDR2 FQNEAQ (reference sequence). The V end was cut by 4 bases, the J end by 0 bases, with 13 bases between. The CDR3 loop is CASSSPQTSSYEQYF. The CDR3 nucleotides are TGTGCCAGCAGCTCCCCTCAAACCAGCTCCTACGAGCAGTACTTC.

In its sample, this clonotype was seen once. The rearrangement joins TRBV10-3 to TRBJ2-5; 10 nucleotides match TRBD2. The end of the DNA is better explained by TRBJ2-7, so the J call may be wrong. The CDR3 covers 16 residues. CDR1 is ENHRY, CDR2 SYGVKD, per germline. DNA of the CDR3: TGTGCCATCAGTGGAGGGAGCGGGGGGGCGACGTCCGAGCAGTACTTC. Encoded protein: CAISGGSGGATSEQYF.

This chain uses TRBV12-3 or TRBV12-4 with TRBJ1-1; D possibly corresponds to TRBD1 (6 bases). The CDR3 contains 13 residues. V was trimmed by 7 bases and J by 3 bases, leaving 12 bases between them. The CDR3 DNA is TGTGCCAGCAATCAGGGGCCGGACACTGAAGCTTTCTTT. This gives the protein CASNQGPDTEAFF.

The chain has TRBV20-1 and TRBJ2-2, with D tentatively TRBD1 or TRBD2 (6 bases each). Germline V CDR1 and CDR2: DFQATT, SNEGSKA (reference sequence). Trimming removed 4 bases at V and 5 bases at J, with 14 bases between. The CDR3 spans 14 residues. In DNA form, the CDR3 reads TGCAGTGCTACGCCGGGGGCTGGAACCGGGGAGCTGTTTTTT. It yields the protein CSATPGAGTGELFF.

V gene TRBV5-1 combines with J gene TRBJ1-2; no firm D call. The CDR3 loop spans 14 amino acids. Between the trimmed V and J ends, which lost 4 bases and 3 bases, there was a span of 13 bases. Germline V gene data show CDR1 as SGHRS and CDR2 as YFSETQ. CDR3 sequence reads: CASSGSGGHYGYTF. CDR3 sequence (DNA): TGCGCCAGCAGCGGGAGCGGCGGACACTATGGCTACACCTTC. The variable domain in full, with the rest retrieved from reference TRBV5-1 and TRBJ1-2, is KAGVTQTPRYLIKTRGQQVTLSCSPISGHRSVSWYQQTPGQGLQFLFEYFSETQRNKGNFPGRFSGRQFSNSRSEMNVSTLELGDSALYLCASSGSGGHYGYTFGSGTRLTVV.

The rearrangement links TRBV6-2 or TRBV6-3 to TRBJ2-5; D unclear. The germline CDR1 and CDR2 sequences are MNHEY and SVGEGT. The germline V and J ends were trimmed by 8 bases and 3 bases, with 13 bases remaining between them. The CDR3 contains 13 residues. This chain's CDR3 is CASGVGAKETQYF. Written as DNA, the CDR3 is TGTGCCAGCGGCGTTGGCGCCAAAGAGACCCAGTACTTC.

In this sample, this clonotype turned up a few times. The chain uses TRBV29-1 and TRBJ2-3, with TRBD2 matching over 9 bases. Germline-derived CDR1 and CDR2 are SQVTM and ANQGSEA. Trimming removed 7 bases from V and 0 bases from J; junction bases left unmatched: 8. CDR3 length: 15 residues. CDR3 sequence: CSGVKAGGSTDTQYF. In DNA, the CDR3 is TGCAGCGGGGTAAAAGCGGGGGGAAGCACAGATACGCAGTATTTT.

Comment on this clonotype: One junction end disagrees with the germline gene, perhaps due to a read error. DNA for the CDR3: TGTGCCAGCAGGTTAGGGGGAGGCGAGCAGTACTTC. As protein: CASRLGGGEQYF. The gene calls are TRBV12-3 or TRBV12-4 and TRBJ2-7, with D possibly being TRBD1 or TRBD2 (6 bases each). CDR3 length equals 12 residues.

The chain uses TRBV11-1 and TRBJ1-1; perhaps TRBD1 as D (5 bases). The V gene's germline CDR1 is SGHAT and CDR2 FQDESV (reference sequence). This CDR3 region has 16 residues. Trimming pared 5 bases from V and 2 bases from J, leaving 18 bases between. CDR3 in amino acids: CASSTPWGVGNTEAFF. The CDR3 DNA follows: TGTGCCAGCAGCACCCCGTGGGGCGTCGGCAACACTGAAGCTTTCTTT.

CDR3 nucleotides: TGCAGCGTTGGGGCAGGGGGACTTAACACTGAAGCTTTCTTT. Translation gives CSVGAGGLNTEAFF. This chain joins TRBV29-1 and TRBJ1-1; 7 bases are a match to TRBD1. The CDR3 is made up of 14 amino acids. CDR1 is SQVTM, CDR2 ANQGSEA, per germline. V lost 4 bases to trimming and J lost 2 bases; unmatched junction nucleotides: 7.

This clonotype was observed a few times. This sequence joins TRBV20-1 and TRBJ2-1, with TRBD1 matching 8 bases. Trimming took 5 bases from V and 9 from J; bases not matched to a gene: 6. The CDR3 runs 12 residues. Germline assignment: CDR1 DFQATT and CDR2 SNEGSKA (reference sequence). The CDR3 region is CSAPTGAGEQFF. In DNA, the CDR3 is TGCAGTGCTCCGACAGGGGCGGGTGAGCAGTTCTTC.

The chain carries TRBV12-3 or TRBV12-4 and TRBJ1-2; possible D gene TRBD1, 5 bases. The germline V and J ends were trimmed by 2 bases and 3 bases, with 10 bases remaining between them. The CDR3 is made up of 14 amino acids. CDR3 coding DNA: TGTGCCAGCAGTTTAAAGGGGATTGACTATGGCTACACCTTC. It is translated as CASSLKGIDYGYTF.

This clonotype was counted only a few times. The chain recombines TRBV27 with TRBJ2-5; D is perhaps TRBD1 or TRBD2 (5 bases each). Germline CDR1 and CDR2: MNHEY and SMNVEV (reference sequence). The germline V and J ends were trimmed by 5 bases and 5 bases, with 15 bases remaining between them. The CDR3 sequence is 14 residues long. The CDR3 DNA follows: TGTGCCAGCAGTCTCCGGGGACGACTGGAGACCCAGTACTTC. Amino acids: CASSLRGRLETQYF.

This clonotype was observed a handful of times. The chain combines TRBV18 with TRBJ2-3; 14 positions agree with TRBD2. With V trimmed by 3 bases and J by 2 bases, 7 bases remained unmatched. Germline V gene lookup returns CDR1 KGHSH and CDR2 LQKENI. The CDR3 extends over 18 amino acids. Here the CDR3 reads CASSPGLAGAHYTDTQYF. CDR3 bases: TGTGCCAGCTCACCGGGACTAGCGGGGGCCCATTACACAGATACGCAGTATTTT.

The chain employs TRBV7-3 and TRBJ2-3, with 8 bases that match TRBD1. Trimming cost V 5 bases and J 2 bases; bases outside gene matches: 9. Germline V gives CDR1 SGHTA, CDR2 FQGTGA. This CDR3 is built from 16 residues. The CDR3, as DNA: TGTGCCAGCAGCCTCGGGACAGGCCACCCCACAGATACGCAGTATTTT. Translated, it gives CASSLGTGHPTDTQYF.

The sample holds a few counts of this clonotype. The chain links TRBV7-2 to TRBJ2-4; D may be TRBD2 (7 bases). Trimming removed 3 bases at V and 9 bases at J, with 12 bases between. The CDR3 loop spans 13 amino acids. Germline V lookup: CDR1 SGHTA, CDR2 FQGNSA. The CDR3 protein is CASSFGGQVIQYF. CDR3 coding DNA: TGTGCCAGCAGCTTCGGGGGGCAGGTCATTCAGTACTTC. The variable domain in full, completed from reference TRBV7-2 and TRBJ2-4, reads GAGVSQSPSNKVTEKGKDVELRCDPISGHTALYWYRQSLGQGLEFLIYFQGNSAPDKSGLPSDRFSAERTGGSVSTLTIQRTQQEDSAVYLCASSFGGQVIQYFGAGTRLSVL.